This T cell receptor (beta chain) was captured in a study of CD8 T cells in Susac syndrome. On the study more broadly: Sequenced Susac syndrome patients included more than five with clinically active disease and about eight in remission. At the time of blood draw, patients with Susac syndrome were therapy-naive, receiving corticosteroids, or receiving intravenous immunoglobulin alone.

Patients with Susac syndrome fulfilled recently defined diagnostic criteria for definite or probable disease. The trim removed 4 bases at V and 7 bases at J, leaving 8 bases unmatched. Looked up from germline, CDR1 is SGHRS and CDR2 is YFSETQ. There are 14 residues in the CDR3. It was with random hexamers that about 0.45 to 1 ug RNA was reverse transcribed. Across 54 Vbeta and 13 Jbeta, TCR beta CDR3 was amplified with immunoSEQ multiplex PCR. TCRdb reprocessed the immunoSEQ multiplex PCR reads via MiXCR and lists one record per CDR3 protein. Counted here are roughly 190,000 distinct CDR3 sequences, 90% to 96% occurring once; the ten biggest clones make up roughly 0.098%.

The chain is built from TRBV5-1 and TRBJ2-7, with 10 bases identical to TRBD1. This clonotype was obtained from a human donor with Susac syndrome. Material: CD4+ T cells from PBMCs. The CDR3 DNA reads as TGCGCCAGCAGCCCGACAGGGGGCAGAGGAGAGCAGTACTTC. It translates to CASSPTGGRGEQYF. Variable domain in full (rest from reference TRBV5-1 and TRBJ2-7): KAGVTQTPRYLIKTRGQQVTLSCSPISGHRSVSWYQQTPGQGLQFLFEYFSETQRNKGNFPGRFSGRQFSNSRSEMNVSTLELGDSALYLCASSPTGGRGEQYFGPGTRLTVT.